The TCR beta chain described here comes from a study of blood T cell repertoires in COVID-19. Across the study: Collection of acute and convalescent COVID-19 samples took place in the United States, Italy and Spain. PBMCs, B-cell-depleted T cells, or T cells were the source of the cDNA or gDNA that made up the material.

The germline gives CDR1 LGHNA, CDR2 YNFKEQ. V lost 4 bases and J lost 4, with 12 bases in between. This CDR3 region has 14 residues. Per the original data handling: From reference gene primer amplification, estimates of nucleated cell counts were derived. This table comes from immunoSEQ multiplex PCR, and its TCRdb copy is limited to in-frame clones, with some not included. V and J calls and clone size are given by that table; D and trimming were obtained from the DNA. The repertoire holds about 180,000 clones, with 82% as singletons. The chain links TRBV4-2 to TRBJ2-3; D may be TRBD2 (6 bases). The origin of this receptor is a woman in her seventies with acute or convalescent COVID-19. The sequencing input was peripheral blood. CDR3 protein: CASSPGVSADTQYF. CDR3 DNA sequence: TGTGCCAGCAGCCCGGGAGTGAGTGCAGATACGCAGTATTTT.